The source of this TCR beta chain is a study of siplizumab effects on memory and regulatory T cells. Assay: immunoSEQ multiplex PCR; the TCRdb copy retains only in-frame clones and omits some. The table has some 53,000 clones, nearly 98% seen once. Sequenced input: naive CD4+ T cells sorted from blood. This TCR was sampled from a human donor in good health.

The CDR3, as DNA: TGCGCCAGCAGCCAAACGTATCGTCAGGGGGCGCAGGGAACGCAGTATTTT. It codes for CASSQTYRQGAQGTQYF. The rearrangement links TRBV4-1 to TRBJ2-3, with TRBD1 matching 8 bases. Germline CDR1 MGHRA, CDR2 YSYEKL. V trimming: 2 bases; J trimming: 9 bases; junction bases outside the gene matches: 16. The CDR3 is 17 amino acids.